Each of the 31 T cell receptor beta chains below was sequenced from the same sample in a study of CD8+CD57+ T cells in acquired aplastic anemia. TCR beta VDJ and CDR3 profiles were obtained from a genomic DNA template. MiXCR was run by TCRdb on the reads, yielding one entry per CDR3 protein. The table lists 60,000 or so distinct CDR3 sequences, 50% to 70% of them singletons. Material: sorted CD4+, CD8+, or CD8+CD57+ T cells (not recorded which) from PBMCs. The receptors stem from a human donor in good health, serving as a control.

The chain combines TRBV20-1 with TRBJ1-1; D is possibly TRBD1 (6 bases). Germline V CDR1 and CDR2: DFQATT, SNEGSKA (reference sequence). The length of the CDR3 is 11 residues. CDR3 DNA sequence: TGCAGGGGTACAGGGTCGGCTGAAGCTTTCTTT. It codes for CRGTGSAEAFF.

In regard to this clonotype: One junction end disagrees with the germline gene, perhaps due to a read error. The gene calls are TRBV19 and TRBJ1-4, with a weak D call TRBD1 (5 bases). The CDR3 loop spans 12 amino acids. Germline CDR1 is LNHDA and CDR2 is SQIVND (reference sequence). CDR3 bases: TGTGCCAGTAGTATCGGGGGAAGAATGACGGAGTTT. Amino acids: CASSIGGRMTEF.

This chain connects TRBV19 to TRBJ2-7; D gene unclear. CDR3 length: 10 residues. Germline V lookup: CDR1 LNHDA, CDR2 SQIVND (reference sequence). The V end lost 11 bases, the J end lost 6 bases, and 11 bases lay between the germline ends. CDR3 sequence (DNA): TGTGCCCAGCTCCCTGGCGAGCAGTACTTC. Translation gives CAQLPGEQYF.

The DNA for the CDR3 is TGCAGCAGCCGAAACTATGGCTACACCTTC. It encodes CSSRNYGYTF. The chain recombines TRBV29-1 with TRBJ1-2; D is ambiguous. CDR1 SQVTM and CDR2 ANQGSEA come from the germline V gene. This CDR3 contains 10 residues. V was clipped by 8 bases and J by 2 bases, with 6 bases between them. Full variable domain (outside the CDR3, taken from reference TRBV29-1 and TRBJ1-2): SAVISQKPSRDICQRGTSLTIQCQVDSQVTMMFWYRQQPGQSLTLIATANQGSEATYESGFVIDKFPISRPNLTFSTLTVSNMSPEDSSIYLCSSRNYGYTFGSGTRLTVV.

This clonotype was found many times. This chain uses TRBV18 with TRBJ1-1; TRBD1 agrees at 9 bases. CDR3 size: 15 residues. Unmatched junction bases numbered 4, after V lost 1 base and J lost 4 bases. CDR1 and CDR2 (germline): KGHSH, LQKENI. This CDR3 reads CASSPLGQGSTEAFF. The CDR3 region has the DNA TGTGCCAGCTCACCACTTGGACAGGGGAGCACTGAAGCTTTCTTT.

By share, this clonotype ranks as medium-sized (0.01 to 0.1%). The chain is built from TRBV2 and TRBJ2-3, with D maybe TRBD2 (5 bases). This CDR3 has 13 residues. V lost 8 bases to trimming and J lost 5 bases, with 14 bases between them. The germline V gene has CDR1 SNHLY and CDR2 FYNNEI. CDR3 bases: TGTGCCAGCGGGCCCTCGGCGGGAGATACGCAGTATTTT. It specifies CASGPSAGDTQYF.

The chain is built from TRBV5-1 and TRBJ2-3, with unresolved D. V lost 0 bases to trimming and J lost 3 bases, with 8 bases between them. Germline V gene sequence: CDR1 SGHRS, CDR2 YFSETQ. The CDR3 length is 14 residues. The CDR3 DNA reads TGCGCCAGCAGCTTGGCAGCAGATACAGATACGCAGTATTTT. Amino acid sequence: CASSLAADTDTQYF.

The chain recombines TRBV2 with TRBJ2-5; possibly TRBD2 for D (5 bases). V was pared by 1 base and J by 4 bases, with 10 bases between. The CDR3 extends over 14 amino acids. Germline loops: CDR1 SNHLY, CDR2 FYNNEI. CDR3 bases: TGTGCCAGCAGTGAAGGCTCGGGGAGAGAGACCCAGTACTTC. It translates to CASSEGSGRETQYF. Full variable domain (rest looked up from reference TRBV2 and TRBJ2-5): EPEVTQTPSHQVTQMGQEVILRCVPISNHLYFYWYRQILGQKVEFLVSFYNNEISEKSEIFDDQFSVERPDGSNFTLKIRSTKLEDSAMYFCASSEGSGRETQYFGPGTRLLVL.

This clonotype was seen only a few times. A much bigger clone sits one base away, suggesting this may be a read error. The rearrangement joins TRBV5-1 to TRBJ1-2; weak D call: TRBD1 (5 bases). CDR3 size: 15 residues. Looked up from germline, CDR1 is SGHRS and CDR2 is YFSETQ. CDR3 in DNA: TGCACCAGCAGCTTGTTTCCAGGGAGATTCTATGGCTACACCTTC. It specifies CTSSLFPGRFYGYTF.

This clonotype was picked up one time. The rearrangement links TRBV2 to TRBJ2-2; D gene uncertain. Between the trimmed V and J ends, which lost 3 bases and 6 bases, there was a span of 2 bases. Germline CDR1 reads SNHLY; CDR2 reads FYNNEI. The CDR3 contains 11 residues. In nucleotides, the CDR3 is TGTGCCAGCAGTGACCCCGGGGAGCTGTTTTTT. Protein sequence: CASSDPGELFF.

On this clonotype: A much larger clone lies a single base off, so this may be a read error. The chain uses TRBV7-9 and TRBJ1-2; D remains ambiguous. The V end lost 5 bases, the J end lost 3 bases, and 16 bases lay between the germline ends. Germline CDR1 SEHNR, CDR2 FQNEAQ (reference sequence). This CDR3 is built from 15 residues. The CDR3 nucleotides read TGTGCCAGCAGCCCCCACTCGGGAGCGGACTATGGCTACACCTTC. Residues: CASSPHSGADYGYTF.

In its sample, this clonotype is medium-sized (0.01 to 0.1%). The rearrangement links TRBV7-3 to TRBJ1-5; D not certain. CDR3 length equals 13 residues. V lost 3 bases and J 7 bases, leaving 10 bases between the germline ends. Germline CDR1 reads SGHTA; CDR2 reads FQGTGA. The CDR3 region is CASSLGRGQPQHF. CDR3 DNA sequence: TGTGCCAGCAGCTTGGGAAGAGGACAGCCCCAGCATTTT.

This clonotype was counted only a few times. V is TRBV15 and J is TRBJ2-5; 11 nucleotides line up with TRBD2. The germline gives CDR1 LNHNV, CDR2 YYDKDF (reference sequence). This CDR3 is 14 amino acids long. V lost 6 bases and J lost 4; bases outside the gene matches: 4. CDR3 coding DNA: TGTGCCACCAGTATTGGACTAGCGGGAGAGACCCAGTACTTC. Translated: CATSIGLAGETQYF.

The chain is built from TRBV5-1 and TRBJ2-7; no reliable D call. The CDR3 is 15 residues long. The germline CDR1 and CDR2 sequences are SGHRS and YFSETQ. Trimming left V 1 base short and J 7 bases short, with 18 bases between. The CDR3 reads CASSLSSSWEQEQYF. As DNA, the CDR3 is TGCGCCAGCAGCTTGAGTAGTTCGTGGGAACAGGAGCAGTACTTC.

V gene TRBV14 combines with J gene TRBJ2-3; 12 nucleotides line up with TRBD2. The CDR3 is 18 amino acids. V lost 4 bases and J lost 1; bases outside the gene matches: 9. The germline V gene encodes CDR1 SGHDN and CDR2 FVKESK. The CDR3 DNA reads TGTGCCAGCAGCCTGAGGGGGCTAGCGGGAGGGCGCACAGATACGCAGTATTTT. This encodes CASSLRGLAGGRTDTQYF.

This clonotype was counted once. The chain is built from TRBV11-2 and TRBJ2-7; D gene ambiguous. Germline lookup yields CDR1 SGHAT and CDR2 FQNNGV. Deletions cut 0 bases from V and 6 bases from J, with 6 bases between. This CDR3 has 12 residues. CDR3: CASSLDGAEQYV. The CDR3 nucleotides are TGTGCCAGCAGCTTAGATGGAGCCGAGCAGTACGTC.

A word on this clonotype: Its ends do not fully match the called genes, so a read error is possible. V usage is TRBV5-1 and J usage is TRBJ2-7, with 10 bases lining up with TRBD2. The CDR3 length is 14 residues. Germline V gene sequence: CDR1 SGHRS, CDR2 YFSETQ. For the CDR3, the DNA is TGCGCCAGCAGCTCTAGCGGGAGTACCTACGAGCAGTGCTTC. Its protein product is CASSSSGSTYEQCF.

The gene calls are TRBV12-3 or TRBV12-4 and TRBJ2-7; TRBD1 matches at 7 bases. The CDR3 is 14 residues long. The V segment lost 1 base and the J segment 4 bases; nucleotides outside the gene matches: 4. The CDR3 protein is CASSLGQGNYEQYF. CDR3 sequence (DNA): TGTGCCAGCAGTTTAGGACAGGGTAATTACGAGCAGTACTTC.

This clonotype has a single count. V is TRBV5-1 and J is TRBJ1-2; D gene unclear. The CDR3 contains 13 residues. Trimming took off 3 bases at V and 2 bases at J, with 8 bases between the two ends. Germline CDR1 and CDR2: SGHRS and YFSETQ. The chain's CDR3 is CASSSRQNYGYTF. The CDR3 DNA is TGCGCCAGCAGCTCACGGCAGAACTATGGCTACACCTTC. The full variable domain, with the rest looked up from reference TRBV5-1 and TRBJ1-2, is KAGVTQTPRYLIKTRGQQVTLSCSPISGHRSVSWYQQTPGQGLQFLFEYFSETQRNKGNFPGRFSGRQFSNSRSEMNVSTLELGDSALYLCASSSRQNYGYTFGSGTRLTVV.

The sample holds many counts of this clonotype. The chain combines TRBV11-3 with TRBJ2-1, with 13 nucleotides matching TRBD2. CDR3 length: 14 amino acids. V dropped 1 base and J dropped 13; count of bases not matched to a gene: 4. Germline V gene lookup returns CDR1 SGHNT and CDR2 YENEEA. This CDR3 is CASSLGTSGRSQFF. The CDR3 DNA follows: TGTGCCAGCAGCTTAGGGACTAGCGGGAGATCTCAGTTCTTC.

This clonotype was picked up many times. The J gene is TRBJ1-5, the V gene TRBV28; D gene ambiguous. The CDR3 is made up of 12 amino acids. V gave up 5 bases and J gave up 9 bases, with 11 bases separating them. The germline CDR1 and CDR2 sequences are MDHEN and SYDVKM. The CDR3 region has the DNA TGTGCCAGCAGTCAGGTTTGGGGGCCCCAGCATTTT. Its protein product is CASSQVWGPQHF. Supplemented by reference TRBV28 and TRBJ1-5, the full variable domain reads DVKVTQSSRYLVKRTGEKVFLECVQDMDHENMFWYRQDPGLGLRLIYFSYDVKMKEKGDIPEGYSVSREKKERFSLILESASTNQTSMYLCASSQVWGPQHFGDGTRLSIL.

The chain carries TRBV2 and TRBJ2-3; a possible D gene is TRBD1 (5 bases). This CDR3 region has 13 residues. The V end was cut by 5 bases, the J end by 5 bases, with 11 bases between. CDR1 SNHLY and CDR2 FYNNEI come from the germline V gene. CDR3 coding DNA: TGTGCCAGCAGTATTAGGGGCAGAGATACGCAGTATTTT. Protein: CASSIRGRDTQYF.

The rearrangement links TRBV12-3 or TRBV12-4 to TRBJ1-2; D gene uncertain. The CDR3 runs 12 residues. V was cut by 4 bases and J by 8 bases, with 11 bases left in between. The CDR3 here is CASSSGPGGYTF. Here the CDR3 DNA reads TGTGCCAGCAGTTCCGGACCTGGGGGCTACACCTTC.

This clonotype has only a few counts. V and J are TRBV12-3 or TRBV12-4 and TRBJ1-5, with 8 bases aligning to TRBD1. V shed 6 bases and J 0 bases; nucleotides not matched to a gene: 16. CDR3 length: 19 amino acids. CDR3 in amino acids: CASSVLPWTGKISNQPQHF. The CDR3 DNA reads TGTGCCAGCAGCGTACTACCTTGGACAGGGAAGATTAGCAATCAGCCCCAGCATTTT.

V usage is TRBV10-3 and J usage is TRBJ2-3; 7 nucleotides match TRBD1. Germline V CDR1 and CDR2: ENHRY, SYGVKD. V lost 10 bases to trimming and J lost 2 bases; unmatched junction nucleotides: 9. The CDR3 runs to 14 residues. The CDR3 nucleotides read TGTGCCAGCCGGCGAGGACAGGACACAGATACGCAGTATTTT. It encodes CASRRGQDTDTQYF.

This chain joins TRBV20-1 and TRBJ2-7, with D unclear. The CDR3 sequence is 13 residues long. Trimming removed 1 base at V and 3 bases at J, with 10 bases between. Looked up from germline, CDR1 is DFQATT and CDR2 is SNEGSKA (reference sequence). The CDR3 region is CSARAADRYEQYF. CDR3 DNA: TGCAGTGCTAGAGCGGCCGACCGCTACGAGCAGTACTTC.

This clonotype has a single count. J is TRBJ1-6 and V is TRBV2, with TRBD1 matching over 7 bases. CDR1 and CDR2 (germline): SNHLY, FYNNEI. Trimming at V came to 2 bases and at J to 7 bases, leaving 2 bases not matched to a gene. The CDR3 extends over 14 amino acids. DNA of the CDR3: TGTGCCAGCAGTGAAACAGGGGTCAATTCACCCCTCCACTTT. It codes for CASSETGVNSPLHF.

This clonotype appeared once. The chain links TRBV15 to TRBJ1-6; D is perhaps TRBD1 (5 bases). CDR3 length: 16 residues. Trimming shortened V by 0 bases and J by 9 bases, and 15 bases separated the two germline ends. Germline CDR1 reads LNHNV; CDR2 reads YYDKDF (reference sequence). Written as DNA, the CDR3 is TGTGCCACCAGCAGAGATCTTCGGGGCAGTAGTTCACCCCTCCACTTT. This gives the protein CATSRDLRGSSSPLHF.

The count of this clonotype is one. This chain links TRBV9 with TRBJ2-6; D is unclear. Germline lookup yields CDR1 SGDLS and CDR2 YYNGEE. The CDR3 sequence is 13 residues long. Between the trimmed V and J ends, which lost 2 bases and 1 base, there was a span of 1 base. The CDR3 bases are TGTGCCAGCAGCGTTTCTGGGGCCAACGTCCTGACTTTC. Its protein product is CASSVSGANVLTF.

This chain joins TRBV7-2 and TRBJ1-4; 7 bases align to TRBD1. J gave up 5 bases and V 5 bases, and 8 bases lay outside the gene matches. The CDR3 extends over 15 amino acids. From germline, CDR1 is SGHTA and CDR2 FQGNSA. The DNA for the CDR3 is TGTGCCAGCAGCCCCCGGACAGGTAGCAATGAAAAACTGTTTTTT. Protein sequence: CASSPRTGSNEKLFF.

This clonotype was recorded at least ten times. The gene calls are TRBV6-1 and TRBJ1-6; the match to TRBD1 covers 8 bases. The J segment lost 0 bases and the V segment lost 5 bases, leaving 6 bases of the junction unmatched. Germline assignment: CDR1 MNHNS and CDR2 SASEGT. The CDR3 sequence is 17 residues long. The CDR3 DNA sequence: TGTGCCAGCAGTCCCAGGACAGGGATCTCCTATAATTCACCCCTCCACTTT. It is translated as CASSPRTGISYNSPLHF.